The rows below give T cell receptor beta chains drawn from one sample of a study of vaccination effects on CD4 cells after COVID-19. Their cognate antigens are unknown. Produced via immunoSEQ multiplex PCR; TCRdb's table is partial and in-frame only. Of around 50,000 clones in the sample, 60% to 85% were seen once. The starting material was CD4+ T cells from PBMCs cultured without peptide, obtained before COVID-19 vaccination. The receptors stem from a human donor who had a prior SARS-CoV-2 infection. Both conserved end residues are part of each CDR3.

TRBV19	TRBJ2-1	CASSVSYNEQFF
TRBV7-8	TRBJ2-7	CASSFGTRGSYEQYF
TRBV5-6	TRBJ1-6	CASIYRDSGGEPLHF
TRBV19	TRBJ1-2	CASSIKDWGGGYTF
TRBV2	TRBJ2-7	CASSEAGSGVTYEQYF
TRBV5-6	TRBJ2-3	CASSLVSLAGTDTQYF
TRBV5-1	TRBJ2-7	CASSFGQGGEQYF
TRBV15	TRBJ2-1	CATSRGLLAGGPNEQFF
TRBV20-1	TRBJ1-2	CSASWAGGDYGYTF
TRBV3-1/TRBV3-2	TRBJ2-4	CASSLGPGLEYF
TRBV15	TRBJ1-1	CATSREWRDTEAFF
TRBV5-1	TRBJ2-2	CASSLLPGQDTGELFF
TRBV18	TRBJ2-7	CASSPTPEGYEQYF
TRBV4-2	TRBJ2-4	CASSQVYGHNENIQYF
TRBV18	TRBJ2-1	CASSQSRTNEQFF
TRBV15	TRBJ2-1	CATSRATSASYNEQFF
TRBV7-9	TRBJ2-7	CASSSQGAGEQYF
TRBV2	TRBJ2-5	CASSALAGVGETQYF
TRBV14	TRBJ2-3	CASSQVLPDTQYF
TRBV15	TRBJ1-1	CATSRDLRPPGTEAFF
TRBV5-5	TRBJ2-2	CASSTSGGMNTGELFF
TRBV18	TRBJ1-3	CASSPGTGGRNTIYF
TRBV4-2	TRBJ2-7	CASSQGFWDTASYEQYF
TRBV11-3	TRBJ2-5	CASSLVAGLAGPRETQYF
TRBV5-6	TRBJ2-7	CASSSPGTGGYEQYF
TRBV7-3	TRBJ2-5	CASSFGGRGETQYF
TRBV7-3	TRBJ2-1	CASSIGLAAGNEQFF
TRBV6-6	TRBJ2-5	CASGTQETQYF
TRBV9	TRBJ2-3	CASRGISTDTQYF
TRBV10-3	TRBJ1-2	CAISRKPTGANYGYTF
TRBV2	TRBJ1-1	CASNEFVDTEAFF
TRBV19	TRBJ2-1	CASSSGRAEWNEQFF
TRBV18	TRBJ2-7	CASSPGTGPPYEQYF
TRBV7-9	TRBJ2-2	CASSGPTATGTGELFF
TRBV30	TRBJ1-6	CAWRLAGGNSPLHF
TRBV9	TRBJ1-5	CASSGQGTANQPQHF
TRBV7-2	TRBJ1-5	CASSIYNQPQHF
TRBV3-1/TRBV3-2	TRBJ2-7	CASSQFSGGFYEQYF
TRBV11-3	TRBJ2-5	CASSLLRDQETQYF
TRBV2	TRBJ2-7	CASSEQVQADYEQYF
TRBV4-2	TRBJ2-2	CASSQHPSNTGELFF
TRBV4-3	TRBJ1-5	CASSHRQGANQPQHF